The T cell receptor (beta chain) described here comes from a study of PD-1 blockade in classical Hodgkin lymphoma. On this clone itself: Its cognate antigen is unknown.

Brentuximab vedotin exposure varied, and every patient relapsed after autologous stem cell transplantation. The V and J ends lost 2 bases and 1 base respectively, with 21 bases between them. Germline assignment: CDR1 SGHRS and CDR2 YFSETQ. The CDR3 consists of 18 residues. Study results and caveats: No one has yet defined what causes the repertoire differences, which may be disease activity or prior therapy. Reported findings placed baseline TCR diversity lower in newly diagnosed patients (compared with healthy donors).

Here immunoSEQ multiplex PCR was the method, and the copy in TCRdb shows in-frame clones only, minus some. The sample has approximately 26,000 clones, more than 60% seen once. Source: peripheral blood mononuclear cells (PBMCs), taken before the second cycle of nivolumab. This clonotype originated in a human donor with classical Hodgkin lymphoma. The chain couples TRBV5-1 to TRBJ1-1, with a possible D match to TRBD1 (5 bases). The CDR3 coding sequence is TGCGCCAGCAGCTTACGGGGGTTTCGAATCTCGCGGAACACTGAAGCTTTCTTT. Encoded protein: CASSLRGFRISRNTEAFF.